The clone carrying this T cell receptor beta chain has ten or more counts. Its antigen is as yet unknown. This sample is part of a study of T cell repertoires in cytomegalovirus infection. TCRdb used MiXCR to reprocess the reads, holding one entry per CDR3 protein. The data hold about 770,000 distinct CDR3 sequences, with 25% to 30% observed a single time. This CDR3 spans 18 amino acids. Per the germline V gene, CDR1 is SGHTA and CDR2 is FQGNSA. V shed 5 bases, J shed 0 bases, and the junction held 10 bases outside the gene matches. Material: cultured CD8+ T cells from PBMCs, obtained from culture after CMV antigen stimulation. This TCR derives from a human donor in good health (CMV status not recorded). Some clones in this sample may be carry-over from other donors' samples. This sequence joins TRBV7-2 and TRBJ2-2; 9 nucleotides agree with TRBD2. For the CDR3, the DNA is TGTGCCAGCAGCCCGAGTAGCGGGGGACTCGCGAACACCGGGGAGCTGTTTTTT. It is translated as CASSPSSGGLANTGELFF.